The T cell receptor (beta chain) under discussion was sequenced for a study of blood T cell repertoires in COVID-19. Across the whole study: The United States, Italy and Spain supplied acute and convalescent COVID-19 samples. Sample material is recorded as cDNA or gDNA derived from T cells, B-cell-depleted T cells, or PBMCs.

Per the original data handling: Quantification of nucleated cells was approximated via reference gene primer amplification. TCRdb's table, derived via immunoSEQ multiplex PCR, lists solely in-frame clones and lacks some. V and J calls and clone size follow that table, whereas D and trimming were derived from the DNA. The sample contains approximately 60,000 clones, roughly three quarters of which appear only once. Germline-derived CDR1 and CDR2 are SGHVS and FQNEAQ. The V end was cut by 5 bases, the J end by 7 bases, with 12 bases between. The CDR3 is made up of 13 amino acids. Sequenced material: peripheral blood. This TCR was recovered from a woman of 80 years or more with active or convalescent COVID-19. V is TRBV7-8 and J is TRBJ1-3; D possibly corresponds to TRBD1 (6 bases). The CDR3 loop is CASSPGTYNTIYF. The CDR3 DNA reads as TGTGCCAGCAGCCCGGGGACATACAACACCATATATTTT.